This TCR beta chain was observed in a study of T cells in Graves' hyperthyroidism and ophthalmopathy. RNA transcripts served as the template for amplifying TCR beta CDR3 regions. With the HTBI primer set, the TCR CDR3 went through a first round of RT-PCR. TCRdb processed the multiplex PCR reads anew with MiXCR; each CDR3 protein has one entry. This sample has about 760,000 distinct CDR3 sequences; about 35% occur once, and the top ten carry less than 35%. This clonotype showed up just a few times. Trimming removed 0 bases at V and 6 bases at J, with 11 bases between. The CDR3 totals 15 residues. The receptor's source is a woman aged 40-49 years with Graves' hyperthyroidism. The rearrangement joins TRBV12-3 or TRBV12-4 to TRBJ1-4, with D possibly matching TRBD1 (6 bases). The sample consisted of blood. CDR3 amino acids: CASSLAGQKDEKLFF. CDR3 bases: TGTGCCAGCAGTTTAGCCGGACAGAAAGATGAAAAACTGTTTTTT.